The 14 T cell receptor beta chains below were found in one sample sequenced in a study of blood T cell repertoires in COVID-19. The assay was immunoSEQ multiplex PCR, and TCRdb's table has in-frame clones only and misses some. The table has some 290,000 clones, approximately 90% seen once. Sequencing was performed on PBMCs or T cells enriched from blood (not recorded which). These receptors all come from a middle-aged woman with acute COVID-19.

As DNA, the CDR3 is TGTGCCAGCAGCCAGATCGGGCGGACAGACCAAGAGACCCAGTACTTC. Its translation: CASSQIGRTDQETQYF. The chain has TRBV4-2 and TRBJ2-5, with D maybe TRBD1 (6 bases). CDR3 size: 16 residues. Germline CDR1 LGHNA, CDR2 YNFKEQ. With 3 bases removed from V and 0 bases from J, the gap between germline ends came to 14 bases.

This sequence joins TRBV4-3 and TRBJ1-1; D possibly corresponds to TRBD1 (5 bases). V was cut by 1 base and J by 5 bases, with 8 bases left in between. The CDR3 runs 13 residues. CDR1 is LGHNA and CDR2 is YSLEER in the germline V gene. In nucleotides, the CDR3 is TGCGCCAGCAGCCAAGGTCAGGGTACTGAAGCTTTCTTT. Translation gives CASSQGQGTEAFF.

The chain combines TRBV27 with TRBJ1-4, with D possibly TRBD1 on 5 matching bases. Germline V gene sequence: CDR1 MNHEY, CDR2 SMNVEV (reference sequence). The CDR3 length is 14 residues. V lost 6 bases and J 7 bases, leaving 15 bases between the germline ends. The CDR3 reads CASSQPGLGEKLFF. The CDR3 DNA reads as TGTGCCAGCAGCCAGCCGGGACTAGGTGAAAAACTGTTTTTT.

This clone was seen only a few times. This rearrangement joins TRBV21-1 to TRBJ2-7; TRBD1 reflects the table's D call only, with no check against the DNA. TRBV21-1 counts as a pseudogene. The CDR3 has 17 residues. CDR3 nucleotides: TGTGCCAGCAGTCTAAGAGCCGGGACAGAGGTCTCCTACGAGCAGTACTTC. It is translated as CASSLRAGTEVSYEQYF.

This clone appeared a few times. Other nucleotide sequences in the sample specify the same CDR3. The chain employs TRBV19 and TRBJ1-5, with D maybe TRBD1 (5 bases). The CDR3 covers 15 residues. CDR1 is LNHDA and CDR2 is SQIVND in the germline V gene (reference sequence). Trimming took off 2 bases at V and 2 bases at J, with 10 bases between the two ends. The CDR3 sequence is CASSISGIGNQPQHF. The CDR3 coding sequence is TGTGCCAGTAGTATATCAGGGATTGGCAATCAGCCCCAGCATTTT.

The CDR3 loop reads CASSIEMYQGSNSPLHF. CDR3 nucleotide sequence: TGTGCCAGTAGTATAGAGATGTATCAGGGGTCGAATTCACCCCTCCACTTT. J is TRBJ1-6 and V is TRBV19, with D tentatively TRBD1 (6 bases). V lost 0 bases and J 7 bases, leaving 16 bases between the germline ends. The CDR3 length is 17 residues. CDR1 is LNHDA, CDR2 SQIVND, per germline (reference sequence).

The chain is built from TRBV6-5 and TRBJ1-4, with 12 nucleotides matching TRBD1. J lost 11 bases, V lost 5 bases, and 6 bases had no gene match. In germline, CDR1 is MNHEY, CDR2 SVGAGI. This CDR3 has 14 amino acids. CDR3 region: CASSRDRGLEKLFF. In DNA form, the CDR3 reads TGTGCCAGCAGTAGGGACAGGGGGCTGGAGAAACTGTTTTTT.

The chain couples TRBV24-1 to TRBJ2-1; D unresolved. Germline V gene sequence: CDR1 KGHDR, CDR2 SFDVKD. Trimming took 3 bases from V and 2 from J, leaving 7 bases between them. The CDR3 loop spans 14 amino acids. The CDR3 DNA reads as TGTGCCACCAGTGATCAACTGGCCTACAATGAGCAGTTCTTC. It specifies CATSDQLAYNEQFF.

V is TRBV7-9 and J is TRBJ2-2, with TRBD1 identical over 8 bases. The junction had 6 bases not matched to a gene; V was cut back by 2 bases and J by 4 bases. In germline, CDR1 is SEHNR, CDR2 FQNEAQ (reference sequence). This CDR3 is 16 amino acids long. The CDR3 nucleotides are TGTGCCAGCAGCTTACGCACAGGGGGAAGCACCGGGGAGCTGTTTTTT. Encoded protein: CASSLRTGGSTGELFF.

The V gene is TRBV29-1, the J gene TRBJ1-1, with TRBD1 identical over 7 bases. The germline gives CDR1 SQVTM, CDR2 ANQGSEA. The J segment lost 6 bases and the V segment lost 6 bases, leaving 4 bases of the junction unmatched. There are 11 residues in the CDR3. Written as DNA, the CDR3 is TGCAGCGTAAACAGGGGCGCTGAAGCTTTCTTT. Encoded protein: CSVNRGAEAFF. Full variable domain (outside the CDR3, taken from reference TRBV29-1 and TRBJ1-1): SAVISQKPSRDICQRGTSLTIQCQVDSQVTMMFWYRQQPGQSLTLIATANQGSEATYESGFVIDKFPISRPNLTFSTLTVSNMSPEDSSIYLCSVNRGAEAFFGQGTRLTVV.

J is TRBJ2-7 and V is TRBV19, with 11 bases identical to TRBD1. Germline-derived CDR1 and CDR2 are LNHDA and SQIVND (reference sequence). This CDR3 comprises 15 residues. J lost 4 bases, V lost 5 bases, and 7 bases had no gene match. The DNA of the CDR3 is TGTGCCAGTAGTTCCATTGGGACAGGGGGTTACGAGCAGTACTTC. It yields the protein CASSSIGTGGYEQYF.

The J gene is TRBJ2-7, the V gene TRBV28; perhaps TRBD1 as D (6 bases). This CDR3 contains 13 residues. Trimming left V 3 bases short and J 6 bases short, with 12 bases between. Germline CDR1 and CDR2: MDHEN and SYDVKM. In DNA form, the CDR3 reads TGTGCCAGCAGTTTCGACAGGTTGGGCGAGCAGTACTTC. This translates into CASSFDRLGEQYF. The whole variable domain, filled in from reference TRBV28 and TRBJ2-7, reads DVKVTQSSRYLVKRTGEKVFLECVQDMDHENMFWYRQDPGLGLRLIYFSYDVKMKEKGDIPEGYSVSREKKERFSLILESASTNQTSMYLCASSFDRLGEQYFGPGTRLTVT.

V and J are TRBV27 and TRBJ1-1; no clear D gene. Germline CDR1 is MNHEY and CDR2 is SMNVEV (reference sequence). Trimming took off 6 bases at V and 8 bases at J, with 16 bases between the two ends. The CDR3 consists of 13 residues. CDR3 DNA sequence: TGTGCCAGCAGGGTCTCAGGTGGGCTGGAAGCTTTCTTT. This sequence encodes CASRVSGGLEAFF.

This chain joins TRBV25-1 and TRBJ1-1, with a weak D call TRBD1 (5 bases). V was clipped by 2 bases and J by 6 bases, with 16 bases between them. This CDR3 contains 15 residues. CDR1 and CDR2 (germline): MGHDK, SYGVNS. The CDR3 bases are TGTGCCAGCAGTGAACCGGGCAGGGAGGGAGCTGAAGCTTTCTTT. It specifies CASSEPGREGAEAFF. Full variable domain (rest looked up from reference TRBV25-1 and TRBJ1-1): EADIYQTPRYLVIGTGKKITLECSQTMGHDKMYWYQQDPGMELHLIHYSYGVNSTEKGDLSSESTVSRIRTEHFPLTLESARPSHTSQYLCASSEPGREGAEAFFGQGTRLTVV.